In this sample, the clone carrying this TCR beta chain turned up a few times. Its antigen is unknown. Trimming removed 3 bases at V and 6 bases at J, with 8 bases between. Germline CDR1 reads SEHNR; CDR2 reads FQNEAQ (reference sequence). There are 13 residues in the CDR3. The source of the sample is a study of vaccination effects on CD4 cells after COVID-19. The study's findings and limits: In vaccinees who were healthy, merely 1 out of 255 vaccine-induced clones cross-reacted with common cold coronaviruses. Infection-derived and vaccine-derived clones contracted markedly late after vaccination. Convalescent patients numbered few in the study; early post-infection timepoints were missing entirely.

Generated by immunoSEQ multiplex PCR, the TCRdb table keeps only in-frame clones and is missing some. The data show 62,000 or so clones, 80% seen once. Viral peptide pools were used in the ViraFEST assay to expand antigen-specific CD4+ T cells, and sequencing came afterward. With more than 9 days of culture completed, CD4+ T cells were isolated. People in the vaccine group had not been infected with SARS-CoV-2 before, and their nucleocapsid antibodies were negative. Cultures of fewer than 2.5 million PBMC per well contained 9 to 10 IU/ml IL-2 plus 10 ug/ml peptides. The rearrangement joins TRBV7-9 to TRBJ2-2; no clear D gene. The specimen comprised CD4+ T cells from PBMCs cultured with SARS-CoV-2 spike peptides, sampled before COVID-19 vaccination. The clonotype comes from a human donor who received a COVID-19 vaccine. This CDR3 reads CASSFYVAGELFF. The CDR3 DNA is TGTGCCAGCAGCTTTTATGTTGCCGGGGAGCTGTTTTTT. Full variable domain (missing parts from reference TRBV7-9 and TRBJ2-2): DTGVSQNPRHKITKRGQNVTFRCDPISEHNRLYWYRQTLGQGPEFLTYFQNEAQLEKSRLLSDRFSAERPKGSFSTLEIQRTEQGDSAMYLCASSFYVAGELFFGEGSRLTVL.